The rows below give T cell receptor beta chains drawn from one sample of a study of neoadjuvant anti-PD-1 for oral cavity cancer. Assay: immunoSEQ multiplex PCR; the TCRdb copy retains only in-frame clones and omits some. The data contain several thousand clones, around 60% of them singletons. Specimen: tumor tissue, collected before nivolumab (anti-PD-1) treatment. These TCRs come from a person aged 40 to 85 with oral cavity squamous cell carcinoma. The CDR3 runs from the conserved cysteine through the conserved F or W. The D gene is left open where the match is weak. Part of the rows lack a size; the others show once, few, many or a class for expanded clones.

CDR3: CASSLVDRGDQETQYF
DNA: TGTGCCAGCAGCTTGGTGGACAGGGGGGACCAAGAGACCCAGTACTTC
J: TRBJ2-5
size: NA
V: TRBV5-5
D: TRBD1

CDR3: CASRLSLAGDPQETQYF
DNA: TGTGCCAGCAGACTGTCCCTAGCGGGGGACCCGCAAGAGACCCAGTACTTC
J: TRBJ2-5
size: NA
V: TRBV11-2
D: TRBD2

CDR3: CASSQVAAETQYF
DNA: TGTGCCAGCAGTCAGGTCGCAGCAGAGACCCAGTACTTC
J: TRBJ2-5
size: few
V: TRBV6-5
D: NA

CDR3: CATSREGTALGYTF
DNA: TGTGCCACCAGCAGAGAGGGGACGGCCCTAGGCTACACCTTC
J: TRBJ1-2
size: NA
V: TRBV15
D: NA

CDR3: CAWSVLEGEQFF
DNA: TGTGCCTGGAGTGTACTGGAGGGTGAGCAGTTCTTC
J: TRBJ2-1
size: once
V: TRBV30
D: NA

CDR3: CATSRDYPGGAGSPLHF
DNA: TGTGCCACCAGCAGAGACTACCCAGGGGGGGCAGGGTCACCCCTCCACTTT
J: TRBJ1-6
size: NA
V: TRBV15
D: TRBD1

CDR3: CASSAYSSGSTDTQYF
DNA: TGTGCCAGCAGCGCGTATTCTAGCGGGAGCACAGATACGCAGTATTTT
J: TRBJ2-3
size: NA
V: TRBV7-9
D: TRBD2

CDR3: CASGLDGVQGNQPQHF
DNA: TGTGCCAGCGGGCTGGATGGGGTTCAGGGGAATCAGCCCCAGCATTTT
J: TRBJ1-5
size: few
V: TRBV2
D: NA

CDR3: CASSWDRRTTEAFF
DNA: TGTGCCAGCAGCTGGGACAGGCGGACGACTGAAGCTTTCTTT
J: TRBJ1-1
size: NA
V: TRBV5-6
D: TRBD1

CDR3: CASSLVQGDTGELFF
DNA: TGTGCCAGCAGCTTGGTACAGGGGGATACCGGGGAGCTGTTTTTT
J: TRBJ2-2
size: NA
V: TRBV5-6
D: TRBD1

CDR3: CASSLVVPGSNQPQHF
DNA: TGTGCCAGCAGCTTGGTGGTTCCGGGGAGCAATCAGCCCCAGCATTTT
J: TRBJ1-5
size: NA
V: TRBV5-8
D: NA

CDR3: CASSPRASSVYEQYF
DNA: TGTGCCAGCAGCCCCAGGGCCTCATCTGTATACGAGCAGTACTTC
J: TRBJ2-7
size: NA
V: TRBV11-2
D: NA

CDR3: CASSQSSNQPQHF
DNA: TGTGCCAGCAGCCAGAGTAGCAATCAGCCCCAGCATTTT
J: TRBJ1-5
size: NA
V: TRBV14
D: NA

CDR3: CASSLGGLGADTQYF
DNA: TGCGCCAGCAGCCTCGGGGGACTGGGGGCAGATACGCAGTATTTT
J: TRBJ2-3
size: NA
V: TRBV5-1
D: NA

CDR3: CASRHGPEAFF
DNA: TGCGCCAGCAGACATGGACCTGAAGCTTTCTTT
J: TRBJ1-1
size: few
V: TRBV10-2
D: NA

CDR3: CATSFGDSNQPQHF
DNA: TGTGCCACGTCATTTGGGGATAGCAATCAGCCCCAGCATTTT
J: TRBJ1-5
size: NA
V: TRBV19
D: NA

CDR3: CASSTAGVGNEQFF
DNA: TGTGCCAGTAGTACAGCGGGGGTGGGGAATGAGCAGTTCTTC
J: TRBJ2-1
size: NA
V: TRBV19
D: TRBD2

CDR3: CASSADRGETQYF
DNA: TGTGCCAGCAGCGCGGACAGGGGAGAGACCCAGTACTTC
J: TRBJ2-5
size: once
V: TRBV11-2
D: TRBD1

CDR3: CASSQSRAGYTF
DNA: TGTGCCAGCAGCCAATCGAGGGCTGGCTACACCTTC
J: TRBJ1-2
size: NA
V: TRBV16
D: NA

CDR3: CASSLTGNQPQHF
DNA: TGTGCCAGCAGCTTGACAGGGAATCAGCCCCAGCATTTT
J: TRBJ1-5
size: NA
V: TRBV11-2
D: TRBD1

CDR3: CATSRGELQETQYF
DNA: TGTGCCACCAGCAGGGGAGAGCTCCAAGAGACCCAGTACTTC
J: TRBJ2-5
size: NA
V: TRBV15
D: NA

CDR3: CASSLSGQGGEKLFF
DNA: TGCGCCAGCAGCTTGAGCGGACAGGGAGGAGAAAAACTGTTTTTT
J: TRBJ1-4
size: NA
V: TRBV5-1
D: TRBD1

CDR3: CASRKEALNQPQHF
DNA: TGTGCCAGCAGGAAAGAGGCCCTCAATCAGCCCCAGCATTTT
J: TRBJ1-5
size: NA
V: TRBV2
D: NA

CDR3: CAAGTGQYEQYF
DNA: TGTGCCGCTGGGACAGGGCAATACGAGCAGTACTTC
J: TRBJ2-7
size: NA
V: TRBV6-1
D: TRBD1

CDR3: CASSKRPGQGSEQYF
DNA: TGTGCCAGCAGCAAACGTCCGGGACAGGGTTCCGAGCAGTACTTC
J: TRBJ2-7
size: NA
V: TRBV5-1
D: TRBD1

CDR3: CASSEAAGGPDTQYF
DNA: TGTGCCAGCAGTGAAGCGGCGGGGGGGCCAGATACGCAGTATTTT
J: TRBJ2-3
size: NA
V: TRBV2
D: TRBD2

CDR3: CASSPKGRRAFF
DNA: TGTGCCAGCAGCCCAAAGGGGCGGCGAGCTTTCTTT
J: TRBJ1-1
size: NA
V: TRBV7-6
D: NA

CDR3: CSAGFQGAPDGYTF
DNA: TGCAGCGCCGGGTTCCAGGGGGCGCCGGATGGCTACACCTTC
J: TRBJ1-2
size: NA
V: TRBV29-1
D: TRBD1

CDR3: CASSLTETYEQYF
DNA: TGTGCCAGCAGTTTGACCGAAACCTACGAGCAGTACTTC
J: TRBJ2-7
size: few
V: TRBV2
D: NA

CDR3: CASSEGSHEQYF
DNA: TGTGCCAGCAGTGAAGGCAGCCACGAGCAGTACTTC
J: TRBJ2-7
size: NA
V: TRBV2
D: NA

CDR3: CASSSPPGSLNSPLHF
DNA: TGTGCCAGTAGCTCCCCGCCGGGCTCCCTCAATTCACCCCTCCACTTT
J: TRBJ1-6
size: few
V: TRBV19
D: NA

CDR3: CASSSRTGANYGYTF
DNA: TGTGCCAGCAGCTCACGTACAGGGGCTAACTATGGCTACACCTTC
J: TRBJ1-2
size: few
V: TRBV13
D: TRBD1

CDR3: CASSIGGAGSSGNTIYF
DNA: TGTGCCAGTAGTATTGGGGGGGCAGGAAGCTCTGGAAACACCATATATTTT
J: TRBJ1-3
size: NA
V: TRBV19
D: NA

CDR3: CSAGLYNEQFF
DNA: TGCAGTGCGGGCCTCTACAATGAGCAGTTCTTC
J: TRBJ2-1
size: once
V: TRBV20-1
D: NA

CDR3: CASRAGSTDTQYF
DNA: TGTGCCAGCAGAGCCGGGAGCACAGATACGCAGTATTTT
J: TRBJ2-3
size: NA
V: TRBV6-1
D: NA

CDR3: CASSHPRGDEQFF
DNA: TGTGCCAGCAGCCACCCAAGGGGCGATGAGCAGTTCTTC
J: TRBJ2-1
size: NA
V: TRBV7-2
D: NA

CDR3: CASSAMERGANTEAFF
DNA: TGTGCCAGCAGCGCGATGGAGAGGGGAGCGAACACTGAAGCTTTCTTT
J: TRBJ1-1
size: NA
V: TRBV9
D: NA

CDR3: CASGAGGSGETQYF
DNA: TGTGCCAGCGGGGCAGGGGGTAGCGGGGAGACCCAGTACTTC
J: TRBJ2-5
size: few
V: TRBV7-2
D: NA

CDR3: CASGTSGGAEQFF
DNA: TGCGCCAGCGGGACTAGCGGGGGGGCTGAGCAGTTCTTC
J: TRBJ2-1
size: NA
V: TRBV10-1
D: TRBD2

CDR3: CSVEPPSGNTIYF
DNA: TGCAGCGTTGAACCCCCTTCTGGAAACACCATATATTTT
J: TRBJ1-3
size: NA
V: TRBV29-1
D: NA

CDR3: CASSIGGAASYEQYF
DNA: TGTGCCAGCAGTATTGGGGGGGCGGCCTCCTACGAGCAGTACTTC
J: TRBJ2-7
size: NA
V: TRBV6-6
D: NA

CDR3: CASRGPVSTGELFF
DNA: TGTGCCAGCAGGGGACCGGTCTCCACCGGGGAGCTGTTTTTT
J: TRBJ2-2
size: NA
V: TRBV14
D: NA

CDR3: CASSRTGANVLTF
DNA: TGTGCCAGCAGCAGGACAGGGGCCAACGTCCTGACTTTC
J: TRBJ2-6
size: NA
V: TRBV6-5
D: NA

CDR3: CASSRGEKLFF
DNA: TGTGCCAGCTCACGCGGCGAAAAACTGTTTTTT
J: TRBJ1-4
size: once
V: TRBV18
D: NA

CDR3: CASSPSGRATGELFF
DNA: TGTGCCAGCTCACCTAGCGGGAGGGCCACCGGGGAGCTGTTTTTT
J: TRBJ2-2
size: NA
V: TRBV18
D: TRBD2

CDR3: CASRKTGLVFYEQYF
DNA: TGTGCCAGCAGAAAAACGGGACTAGTATTTTACGAGCAGTACTTC
J: TRBJ2-7
size: NA
V: TRBV6-1
D: TRBD2

CDR3: CASSPAGVDTQYF
DNA: TGTGCCAGCTCACCAGCAGGGGTAGATACGCAGTATTTT
J: TRBJ2-3
size: NA
V: TRBV18
D: NA

CDR3: CASSFARDTGELFF
DNA: TGCGCCAGCAGCTTCGCCAGGGACACCGGGGAGCTGTTTTTT
J: TRBJ2-2
size: NA
V: TRBV5-1
D: NA

CDR3: CASSFRQGHTEAFF
DNA: TGTGCCAGCAGCTTCCGACAGGGGCACACTGAAGCTTTCTTT
J: TRBJ1-1
size: few
V: TRBV5-5
D: TRBD1

CDR3: CAISESRTSYEQYF
DNA: TGTGCCATCAGTGAGTCCAGGACATCCTACGAGCAGTACTTC
J: TRBJ2-7
size: NA
V: TRBV10-3
D: NA

CDR3: CASSLVREPSYEQYF
DNA: TGTGCCAGCAGCTTAGTCAGGGAACCCTCCTACGAGCAGTACTTC
J: TRBJ2-7
size: NA
V: TRBV11-2
D: NA

CDR3: CSVPKGSSYEQYF
DNA: TGCAGCGTCCCTAAGGGGAGCTCCTACGAGCAGTACTTC
J: TRBJ2-7
size: NA
V: TRBV29-1
D: NA

CDR3: CASSYTGGEQYF
DNA: TGTGCCAGCAGTTACACGGGAGGTGAGCAGTACTTC
J: TRBJ2-7
size: NA
V: TRBV6-6
D: TRBD2

CDR3: CASSFGARTASNTEAFF
DNA: TGTGCCAGCAGCTTCGGGGCAAGGACAGCCTCGAACACTGAAGCTTTCTTT
J: TRBJ1-1
size: few
V: TRBV5-4
D: NA

CDR3: CASSLGLRTDTQYF
DNA: TGTGCTAGTTCCCTGGGACTCCGTACAGATACGCAGTATTTT
J: TRBJ2-3
size: NA
V: TRBV12-5
D: NA

CDR3: CASSAGHENYEQYF
DNA: TGTGCCAGCAGCGCGGGCCATGAGAACTACGAGCAGTACTTC
J: TRBJ2-7
size: NA
V: TRBV9
D: NA

CDR3: CASSQEGQGIYGYTF
DNA: TGCGCCAGCAGCCAAGAGGGACAGGGAATCTATGGCTACACCTTC
J: TRBJ1-2
size: NA
V: TRBV4-1
D: TRBD1

CDR3: CASSQAEGQSMYEQYF
DNA: TGCGCCAGCAGCCAAGCCGAAGGCCAAAGTATGTACGAGCAGTACTTC
J: TRBJ2-7
size: NA
V: TRBV4-1
D: NA

CDR3: CASSPWDEQFF
DNA: TGTGCCAGCTCCCCTTGGGATGAGCAGTTCTTC
J: TRBJ2-1
size: few
V: TRBV18
D: NA

CDR3: CASTNRRSPLHF
DNA: TGTGCCAGCACGAATCGGCGGTCACCCCTCCACTTT
J: TRBJ1-6
size: large
V: TRBV28
D: NA